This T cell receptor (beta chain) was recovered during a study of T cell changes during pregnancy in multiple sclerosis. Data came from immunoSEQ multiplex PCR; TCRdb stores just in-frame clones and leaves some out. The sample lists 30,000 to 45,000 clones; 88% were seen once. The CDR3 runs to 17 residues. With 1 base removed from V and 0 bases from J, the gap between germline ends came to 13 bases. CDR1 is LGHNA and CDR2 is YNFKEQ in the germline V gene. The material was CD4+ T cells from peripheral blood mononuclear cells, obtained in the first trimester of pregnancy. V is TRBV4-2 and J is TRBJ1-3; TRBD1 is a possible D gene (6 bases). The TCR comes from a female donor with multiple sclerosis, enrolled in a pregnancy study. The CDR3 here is CASSQGRTASSGNTIYF. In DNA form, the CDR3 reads TGTGCCAGCAGCCAAGGGCGGACAGCCAGCTCTGGAAACACCATATATTTT.